This T cell receptor beta chain was profiled in a study of blood T cell repertoires in COVID-19. Study-wide background: Specimens from acute and convalescent COVID-19 originated in the United States, Italy and Spain.

Profiling relied on immunoSEQ multiplex PCR, and the TCRdb table lists in-frame clones only, not all of them. The sample yields 120,000 or so clones, 70% to 80% seen once. This clonotype originated in an older woman with acute or convalescent COVID-19. Sequenced sample: peripheral blood.

The CDR3 DNA follows: TGTGCCAGCAGTCTTGCGGGCTTTTATGGCTACACCTTC. This translates into CASSLAGFYGYTF. The chain is built from TRBV28 and TRBJ1-2; D is undetermined. Germline CDR1 MDHEN, CDR2 SYDVKM. Trimming removed 5 bases at V and 5 bases at J, with 12 bases between. CDR3 size: 13 residues.